The T cell receptor beta chain under discussion was sequenced for a study of early T cells in non-severe SARS-CoV-2 infection. CDR1 and CDR2 from the germline V gene are MDHEN and SYDVKM. This CDR3 region has 15 residues. Deletions cut 6 bases from V and 1 base from J, with 15 bases between. This clonotype was observed a few times. One entry per CDR3 protein results from TCRdb running MiXCR on the 5' RACE reads. The table lists roughly 86,000 distinct CDR3 sequences, roughly 14% of them singletons. The chain is built from TRBV28 and TRBJ2-5; D gene ambiguous. The specimen sequenced was whole blood. The TCR originated in an adult who was a healthcare worker with PCR-confirmed SARS-CoV-2 infection or an uninfected control (not recorded which). The CDR3 sequence: CASRSILFVQETQYF. DNA of the CDR3: TGTGCCAGCAGGAGTATTCTCTTTGTCCAAGAGACCCAGTACTTC.